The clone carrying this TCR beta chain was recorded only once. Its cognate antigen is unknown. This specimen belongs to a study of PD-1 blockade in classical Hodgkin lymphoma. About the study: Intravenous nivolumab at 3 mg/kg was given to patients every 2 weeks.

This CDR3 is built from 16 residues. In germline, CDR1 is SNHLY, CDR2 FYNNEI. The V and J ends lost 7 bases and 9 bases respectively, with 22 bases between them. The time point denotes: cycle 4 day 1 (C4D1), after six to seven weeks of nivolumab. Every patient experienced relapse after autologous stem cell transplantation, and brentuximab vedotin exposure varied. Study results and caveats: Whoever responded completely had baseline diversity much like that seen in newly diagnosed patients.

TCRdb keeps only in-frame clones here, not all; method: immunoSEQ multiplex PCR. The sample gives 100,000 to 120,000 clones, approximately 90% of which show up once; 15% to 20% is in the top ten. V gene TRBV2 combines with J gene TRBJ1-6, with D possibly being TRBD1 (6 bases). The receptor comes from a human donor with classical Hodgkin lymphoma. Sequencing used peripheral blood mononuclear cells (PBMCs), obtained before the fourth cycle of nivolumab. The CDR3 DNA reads TGTGCCAGCAAGGGGGACGGTATCCTTGTTATTTCACCCCTCCACTTT. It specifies CASKGDGILVISPLHF.